The rows below give T cell receptor beta chains drawn from one sample of a study of cytomegalovirus exposure and HLA in healthy donors. Sequencing used immunoSEQ multiplex PCR; TCRdb keeps in-frame clones, though not all of them. The repertoire holds around 170,000 clones, approximately 84% seen once, with 3.8% in the top ten. Material for sequencing was PBMCs. These receptors all come from a man aged 50 to 59 in good health and CMV-seronegative. The CDR3 runs from the conserved cysteine through the conserved F or W. The D gene is left open where the match is weak. Part of the rows lack a size; the others show once, few, many or a class for expanded clones.

clone_size	d_call	v_call	cdr3_length	j_call	cdr3_nt	cdr3_aa
NA	TRBD1	TRBV19	12	TRBJ2-1	TGTGCCAGTAGTATAGGGGACAGCCTGAAGTTCTTC	CASSIGDSLKFF
once	NA	TRBV5-5	16	TRBJ1-4	TGTGCCAGCAGTAGCCCGGAGGGGATAACGTTTGAAAAACTGTTTTTT	CASSSPEGITFEKLFF
NA	TRBD2	TRBV6-5	16	TRBJ2-3	TGTGCCAGCAGTTCGACGGCGGGGGGTGTAACAGATACGCAGTATTTT	CASSSTAGGVTDTQYF
NA	NA	TRBV6-1	15	TRBJ1-3	TGTGCCGGCATTACCGGGTCCAACTCTGGAAACACCATATATTTT	CAGITGSNSGNTIYF
NA	TRBD2	TRBV25-1	16	TRBJ2-3	TGTGCCAGCAGTGAGGGTAGCGGGGGGGGGACAGATACGCAGTATTTT	CASSEGSGGGTDTQYF
NA	TRBD1	TRBV15	16	TRBJ2-7	TGTGCCACCAGCAGAGCTTCGGGACAGGGAGTCTACGAGCAGTACTTC	CATSRASGQGVYEQYF
few	NA	TRBV15	15	TRBJ1-1	TGTGCCACCAGCAGAGATACCAGAGTAGCGACTGAAGCTTTCTTT	CATSRDTRVATEAFF
NA	NA	TRBV5-1	16	TRBJ1-1	TGCGCCAGCAGCTCGCAGGGCCCCACAATGAACACTGAAGCTTTCTTT	CASSSQGPTMNTEAFF
few	NA	TRBV5-6	12	TRBJ2-4	TGTGCCAGCAGCTCCCCCCAGGGCATTCAGTACTTC	CASSSPQGIQYF
NA	TRBD1	TRBV6-5	16	TRBJ1-3	TGTGCCAGCAGTTACGGGACAGCTTACTCTGGAAACACCATATATTTT	CASSYGTAYSGNTIYF
NA	NA	TRBV2	12	TRBJ2-7	TGTGCCAGCGTGATGGAGGCCTACGAGCAGTACTTC	CASVMEAYEQYF
NA	NA	TRBV7-6	15	TRBJ1-3	TGTGCCAGCAGCCCGTCAAGGAGCTCTGGAAACACCATATATTTT	CASSPSRSSGNTIYF
NA	TRBD1	TRBV14	18	TRBJ2-2	TGTGCCAGCATCCCAAAAGTCCCGGGACAGGGGCTCCCCGGGGAGCTGTTTTTT	CASIPKVPGQGLPGELFF
NA	TRBD1	TRBV7-7	15	TRBJ2-1	TGTGCCAGCAGCCAGGGGGCAAGCTCCTACAATGAGCAGTTCTTC	CASSQGASSYNEQFF
NA	NA	TRBV11-3	13	TRBJ2-5	TGTGCCAGCAGCGTCAGATTCCAAGAGACCCAGTACTTC	CASSVRFQETQYF
NA	TRBD2	TRBV7-2	15	TRBJ2-5	TGTGCCAGCAGCCGGGGGACTAGCGGGGCAGAGACCCAGTACTTC	CASSRGTSGAETQYF
NA	TRBD1	TRBV6-6	15	TRBJ1-5	TGTGCCAGCAGTTACTCGAGACAGGGTAATCAGCCCCAGCATTTT	CASSYSRQGNQPQHF
NA	TRBD1	TRBV30	12	TRBJ1-2	TGTGCCTGGCTACAGGGGTACTATGGCTACACCTTC	CAWLQGYYGYTF
NA	NA	TRBV2	11	TRBJ2-7	TGTGCCATAAGACAGACCTACGAGCAGTACTTC	CAIRQTYEQYF
NA	TRBD1	TRBV2	15	TRBJ1-6	TGTGCCAGCAGTTCCGACAGGGGGCGCGTGTCACCCCTCCACTTT	CASSSDRGRVSPLHF
NA	NA	TRBV6-1	12	TRBJ2-3	TGTGCCAGCACGAGGGGCACAGATACGCAGTATTTT	CASTRGTDTQYF
NA	TRBD1	TRBV7-9	14	TRBJ1-1	TGTGCCAGCAGAGCGACAGGGGGGAACACTGAAGCTTTCTTT	CASRATGGNTEAFF
NA	NA	TRBV10-1	14	TRBJ1-4	TGCGCCAGCAGGGCCCCCAGGGATAATGAAAAACTGTTTTTT	CASRAPRDNEKLFF
NA	TRBD2	TRBV25-1	18	TRBJ2-3	TGTGCCAGCAGTGAATTTGCGGGGGGGCCGGGGCAGACAGATACGCAGTATTTT	CASSEFAGGPGQTDTQYF
NA	TRBD1	TRBV5-1	16	TRBJ2-7	TGCGCCAGCAGCCTGTCTCCGGGACAGGGGGCATACGAGCAGTACTTC	CASSLSPGQGAYEQYF
NA	NA	TRBV18	16	TRBJ2-6	TGTGCCAGCTCACGAACAGCCTCCTCTGGGGCCAACGTCCTGACTTTC	CASSRTASSGANVLTF